A single sample is the source of the 26 T cell receptor beta chains below, sequenced in a study of T cells in Graves' hyperthyroidism and ophthalmopathy. Amplified TCR beta CDR3 regions derived from RNA transcripts. The HTBI primer set drove a first-round RT-PCR of the TCR CDR3. TCRdb used MiXCR to reprocess the multiplex PCR reads, holding one entry per CDR3 protein. The sample lists about 210,000 distinct CDR3 sequences; about 15% were seen once. The material sequenced was blood. Receptor source: a man over 45 with Graves' hyperthyroidism.

This clonotype was detected many times. V and J are TRBV28 and TRBJ2-2, with 7 bases that match TRBD1. The V gene end was trimmed by 2 bases and the J gene end by 4 bases; junction bases not matched to a gene: 4. The CDR3 loop spans 15 amino acids. CDR1 and CDR2 from the germline V gene are MDHEN and SYDVKM. This CDR3 is CASSLLGGATGELFF. The CDR3 region has the DNA TGTGCCAGCAGTTTACTAGGGGGCGCCACCGGGGAGCTGTTTTTT.

This clonotype has a count of ten or more. The CDR3 reads CASTSSGRVDTQYF. CDR3 DNA sequence: TGTGCCAGCACTTCTAGCGGGAGGGTAGATACGCAGTATTTT. This sequence joins TRBV6-1 and TRBJ2-3; TRBD2 aligns across 12 bases. CDR1 is MNHNS, CDR2 SASEGT, per germline. This CDR3 has 14 amino acids. V lost 7 bases to trimming and J lost 5 bases; unmatched junction nucleotides: 4.

This clonotype appeared many times. V and J are TRBV7-2 and TRBJ1-5; 7 nucleotides align to TRBD1. This CDR3 is built from 14 residues. V shed 3 bases and J 6 bases; nucleotides not matched to a gene: 5. Germline CDR1 reads SGHTA; CDR2 reads FQGNSA. CDR3 DNA: TGTGCCAGCAGCTTTACAGGGGCGGGTCAGCCCCAGCATTTT. Translation gives CASSFTGAGQPQHF.

This clonotype has only a few counts. The chain uses TRBV11-2 and TRBJ1-6; maybe TRBD1 (5 bases). The V end was cut by 1 base, the J end by 11 bases, with 9 bases between. Germline lookup yields CDR1 SGHAT and CDR2 FQNNGV. The CDR3 extends over 13 amino acids. CDR3 sequence: CASSLAEGPPLHF. In DNA, the CDR3 is TGTGCCAGCAGCTTAGCGGAGGGGCCACCCCTCCACTTT.

This clonotype was picked up many times. The chain joins TRBV6-5 to TRBJ2-7; maybe TRBD1 (6 bases). Trimming removed 2 bases at V and 2 bases at J, with 13 bases between. The germline gives CDR1 MNHEY, CDR2 SVGAGI. The CDR3 totals 15 residues. Here the CDR3 DNA reads TGTGCCAGCAGTTACCAACAGGGTGTCGCCTACGAGCAGTACTTC. Translating gives CASSYQQGVAYEQYF.

This clonotype has ten or more counts. The chain joins TRBV6-1 to TRBJ2-5, with TRBD1 as a possible D gene (6 bases). The CDR3 is made up of 13 amino acids. V was clipped by 7 bases and J by 5 bases, with 14 bases between them. Germline loops: CDR1 MNHNS, CDR2 SASEGT. Here the CDR3 DNA reads TGTGCCAGCACCACACACCAGGGGGAGACCCAGTACTTC. Translation gives CASTTHQGETQYF.

CDR3 sequence (DNA): TGTGCCAGCAGCTTGTCGCCTGGGCAAGGCTACACCTTC. Protein: CASSLSPGQGYTF. The rearrangement links TRBV7-3 to TRBJ1-2; D uncertain. Between the trimmed V and J ends, which lost 3 bases and 8 bases, there was a span of 13 bases. Germline V lookup: CDR1 SGHTA, CDR2 FQGTGA. The CDR3 loop spans 13 amino acids.

The chain combines TRBV9 with TRBJ2-6, with D possibly matching TRBD1 (6 bases). The germline V and J ends were trimmed by 2 bases and 2 bases, with 11 bases remaining between them. The CDR3 runs to 16 residues. Germline V lookup: CDR1 SGDLS, CDR2 YYNGEE. CDR3 sequence: CASSVGWGPGANVLTF. The CDR3 DNA reads as TGTGCCAGCAGCGTTGGCTGGGGGCCTGGGGCCAACGTCCTGACTTTC.

This clonotype has more than one count but fewer than ten. The genes are TRBV20-1 and TRBJ2-7, with 9 bases lining up with TRBD2. The V gene's germline CDR1 is DFQATT and CDR2 SNEGSKA (reference sequence). The CDR3 runs 16 residues. With V trimmed by 3 bases and J by 4 bases, 13 bases remained unmatched. CDR3 coding DNA: TGCAGTGCTAGTACCCCTGGTATGCGGGAGGGTTACGAGCAGTACTTC. This codes for CSASTPGMREGYEQYF.

In its sample, this clonotype was seen many times. The chain combines TRBV29-1 with TRBJ1-1; D ambiguous. The CDR3 consists of 13 residues. CDR1 is SQVTM, CDR2 ANQGSEA, per germline. V lost 2 bases to trimming and J lost 6 bases, with 13 bases between them. This chain's CDR3 is CSVEWGAKAEAFF. The CDR3 bases are TGCAGCGTTGAATGGGGAGCGAAGGCTGAAGCTTTCTTT.

This clonotype has a count of ten or more. The chain recombines TRBV18 with TRBJ1-5, with D possibly being TRBD1 (5 bases). Trimming stripped 4 bases from V and 6 bases from J, with 10 bases between. The CDR3 contains 13 residues. Germline CDR1 and CDR2: KGHSH and LQKENI. CDR3 nucleotides: TGTGCCAGCTCACGGGGGGTCCGTCAGCCCCAGCATTTT. Residues: CASSRGVRQPQHF.

This clonotype was detected ten times or more. This rearrangement joins TRBV2 to TRBJ2-3; 12 nucleotides agree with TRBD1. This CDR3 spans 16 amino acids. Germline V gene lookup returns CDR1 SNHLY and CDR2 FYNNEI. Losses at the gene ends were 7 bases for V and 5 bases for J; bases not matched to a gene: 10. The CDR3 DNA is TGTGCCAGCACTCCGGGACAGGGGGCTCGTGGAGATACGCAGTATTTT. Translation gives CASTPGQGARGDTQYF.

The V call is TRBV20-1, the J call TRBJ2-1; 8 bases are a match to TRBD2. V shed 6 bases, J shed 5 bases, and the junction held 6 bases outside the gene matches. CDR1 DFQATT and CDR2 SNEGSKA come from the germline V gene (reference sequence). The CDR3 has 13 amino acids. This CDR3 is CSAPPGGHNEQFF. CDR3 nucleotides: TGCAGTGCCCCGCCGGGGGGGCACAATGAGCAGTTCTTC.

This clonotype was counted at least ten times. This chain joins TRBV30 and TRBJ2-1, with 13 bases aligning to TRBD2. Per germline, CDR1 GTSNPN and CDR2 SVGIG (reference sequence). This CDR3 has 16 amino acids. The V and J ends lost 4 bases and 2 bases, in that order; junction bases with no gene match: 5. The CDR3 DNA follows: TGTGCCTGGACCCCAGGACTAGCGGGAGCCTACAATGAGCAGTTCTTC. This gives the protein CAWTPGLAGAYNEQFF.

This clonotype was seen a few times. J is TRBJ2-3 and V is TRBV5-5; a possible D gene is TRBD1 (5 bases). With 3 bases removed from V and 0 bases from J, the gap between germline ends came to 14 bases. Germline CDR1 SGHKS, CDR2 YYEKEE (reference sequence). The length of the CDR3 is 16 residues. Here the CDR3 reads CASSSQGAPSTDTQYF. In DNA, the CDR3 is TGTGCCAGCAGCTCCCAAGGGGCACCCAGCACAGATACGCAGTATTTT.

In this sample, this clonotype turned up many times. The chain is built from TRBV7-2 and TRBJ1-1; D is uncertain. Germline V CDR1 and CDR2: SGHTA, FQGNSA. This CDR3 contains 13 residues. The germline V and J ends were trimmed by 1 base and 0 bases, with 3 bases remaining between them. CDR3 loop: CASSLDMNTEAFF. The CDR3 nucleotides read TGTGCCAGCAGCTTAGACATGAACACTGAAGCTTTCTTT.

The gene calls are TRBV7-9 and TRBJ2-7; 8 bases are a match to TRBD1. Germline CDR1 SEHNR, CDR2 FQNEAQ (reference sequence). This CDR3 has 15 residues. V dropped 4 bases and J dropped 3; count of bases not matched to a gene: 8. The CDR3 here is CASSSRTGNSYEQYF. The CDR3 DNA is TGTGCCAGCAGCTCAAGGACAGGGAATAGCTACGAGCAGTACTTC.

The gene calls are TRBV5-6 and TRBJ1-1, with D perhaps matching TRBD1 (5 bases). This CDR3 contains 14 residues. V was cut by 4 bases and J by 4 bases, with 14 bases left in between. Germline CDR1 SGHDT, CDR2 YYEEEE. The DNA for the CDR3 is TGTGCCAGCAGCACGGGGCCCTGGGGCACTGAAGCTTTCTTT. It yields the protein CASSTGPWGTEAFF.

This clonotype showed up just a few times. V and J are TRBV9 and TRBJ2-7; 9 bases map to TRBD1. The CDR3 is made up of 13 amino acids. Per the germline V gene, CDR1 is SGDLS and CDR2 is YYNGEE. The trim removed 2 bases at V and 6 bases at J, leaving 3 bases unmatched. The CDR3 DNA reads as TGTGCCAGCAGCGTGGGACAGGGAGGCGAGCAGTACTTC. Protein product: CASSVGQGGEQYF.

V gene TRBV20-1 combines with J gene TRBJ2-7, with D tentatively TRBD2 (6 bases). Per germline, CDR1 DFQATT and CDR2 SNEGSKA (reference sequence). This CDR3 is built from 13 residues. V lost 3 bases, J lost 3 bases, and 12 bases lay in between. CDR3 protein: CSASGGAGYEQYF. The CDR3 region has the DNA TGCAGTGCTAGCGGAGGGGCGGGCTACGAGCAGTACTTC.

J is TRBJ2-7 and V is TRBV27, with D possibly being TRBD1 or TRBD2 (7 bases each). This CDR3 is 16 amino acids long. V gave up 3 bases and J gave up 4 bases, with 19 bases separating them. Germline values: CDR1 MNHEY, CDR2 SMNVEV (reference sequence). The CDR3 DNA is TGTGCCAGCAGTTTCGACGGACTAGGGGGCCTTTACGAGCAGTACTTC. This encodes CASSFDGLGGLYEQYF.

This clonotype was seen more than once but under ten times. The J gene is TRBJ1-2, the V gene TRBV28, with unresolved D. V lost 8 bases and J 5 bases, leaving 12 bases between the germline ends. This CDR3 spans 12 amino acids. CDR1 and CDR2 (germline): MDHEN, SYDVKM. CDR3 sequence reads: CASSLSTYGYTF. The CDR3 region has the DNA TGTGCCAGCTCCCTAAGTACATATGGCTACACCTTC.

Many counts were recorded for this clonotype. The CDR3 loop is CARDAGTGIEDSPLHF. The CDR3 DNA reads TGTGCCAGAGACGCCGGGACAGGGATAGAAGATTCACCCCTCCACTTT. The J gene is TRBJ1-6, the V gene TRBV11-2; 9 bases map to TRBD1. Trimming removed 9 bases from V and 8 bases from J; junction bases left unmatched: 14. Per germline, CDR1 SGHAT and CDR2 FQNNGV. This CDR3 is built from 16 residues.

The V call is TRBV13, the J call TRBJ1-1, with 8 bases lining up with TRBD1. Germline V gene data show CDR1 as PRHDT and CDR2 as FYEKMQ (reference sequence). V lost 5 bases to trimming and J lost 6 bases; unmatched junction nucleotides: 17. CDR3 length: 17 amino acids. CDR3 coding DNA: TGTGCCAGCAGCCGCACAGGGGGAGAGAGAAGGGGCGCTGAAGCTTTCTTT. Translation: CASSRTGGERRGAEAFF.

The V and J genes are TRBV19 and TRBJ2-7, with D possibly being TRBD1 or TRBD2 (5 bases each). The V gene's germline CDR1 is LNHDA and CDR2 SQIVND (reference sequence). CDR3 length: 14 residues. V lost 5 bases and J lost 6, with 17 bases in between. The CDR3 bases are TGTGCCAGTAGTCCCCGGGACGGGGCCCCCGAGCAGTACTTC. The encoded protein is CASSPRDGAPEQYF.

The table lists this clonotype with a few counts. This may be a read error: a much more frequent sequence differs by one nucleotide. The J gene is TRBJ2-2, the V gene TRBV28; D may match TRBD1 or TRBD2 (5 bases each). The V end was cut by 4 bases, the J end by 1 base, with 13 bases between. Germline CDR1 reads MDHEN; CDR2 reads SYDVKM. The CDR3 extends over 16 amino acids. CDR3 protein: CASSSPGRKNTGELFF. The CDR3 bases are TGTGCCAGCAGTTCTCCGGGACGGAAGAACACCGGGGAGCTGTTTTTT.